The 22 T cell receptor beta chains presented below share a single source sample, sequenced in a study of spatial heterogeneity in lung cancer (dated 2019 in TCRdb). Library prep was done by 5' RACE. Reads for this sample came from a NextSeq 500. TCRdb handled the public reads itself, with Q25 trimming in fastp and clone calling in MiXCR, and kept productive beta chains. For every CDR3 protein sequence, its rows merge into one entry that carries the most common genes and DNA. The sample profile shows approximately 40,000 distinct CDR3 sequences; less than 8.5% of them were found once. The top ten clones comprise around 29% of the sample. This sample's time point label indicates: sample taken at primary tumor resection. This specimen was PBMCs, taken at surgery. Receptors were obtained from a female donor with early-stage non-small cell lung cancer.

This clonotype was seen repeatedly, ten times or more. This chain links TRBV6-2 or TRBV6-3 with TRBJ2-3; D is ambiguous. The V and J ends lost 1 base and 3 bases respectively, with 8 bases between them. Germline V CDR1 and CDR2: MNHEY, SVGEGT. The CDR3 runs to 14 residues. Here the CDR3 reads CASSYFMETDTQYF. CDR3 nucleotide sequence: TGTGCCAGCAGTTACTTCATGGAGACAGATACGCAGTATTTT.

V and J are TRBV28 and TRBJ2-5; 14 bases are a match to TRBD2. With V trimmed by 3 bases and J by 4 bases, 1 base remained unmatched. The CDR3 consists of 15 residues. Germline assignment: CDR1 MDHEN and CDR2 SYDVKM. The DNA of the CDR3 is TGTGCCAGCAGTTTTGGACTAGCGGGAGGAGAGACCCAGTACTTC. The encoded protein is CASSFGLAGGETQYF.

The sample holds many counts of this clonotype. This chain connects TRBV30 to TRBJ1-5; D uncertain. The germline V gene encodes CDR1 GTSNPN and CDR2 SVGIG (reference sequence). This CDR3 has 13 residues. V was trimmed by 3 bases and J by 4 bases, leaving 10 bases between them. CDR3: CAWSLGRNQPQHF. The CDR3 coding sequence is TGTGCCTGGAGCCTTGGCCGGAATCAGCCCCAGCATTTT.

The rearrangement uses TRBV7-9 and TRBJ2-3; D not certain. V was pared by 0 bases and J by 4 bases, with 2 bases between. Germline CDR1 SEHNR, CDR2 FQNEAQ (reference sequence). The CDR3 extends over 12 amino acids. The CDR3: CASSLAPDTQYF. CDR3 DNA sequence: TGTGCCAGCAGCTTAGCCCCAGATACGCAGTATTTT. The full variable domain, completed using reference TRBV7-9 and TRBJ2-3, is DTGVSQNPRHKITKRGQNVTFRCDPISEHNRLYWYRQTLGQGPEFLTYFQNEAQLEKSRLLSDRFSAERPKGSFSTLEIQRTEQGDSAMYLCASSLAPDTQYFGPGTRLTVL.

This rearrangement joins TRBV28 to TRBJ2-3; D is perhaps TRBD2 (5 bases). Germline loops: CDR1 MDHEN, CDR2 SYDVKM. The ends were cut back, 8 bases at V and 0 bases at J, with 15 bases in the middle. This CDR3 comprises 15 residues. The CDR3 is CASGGSLASTDTQYF. CDR3 bases: TGTGCCAGCGGAGGTTCACTTGCTAGCACAGATACGCAGTATTTT.

This clonotype was picked up a small number of times. The chain employs TRBV6-5 and TRBJ2-1; D unclear. V was cut by 11 bases and J by 6 bases, with 14 bases left in between. This CDR3 contains 12 residues. Germline V gene lookup returns CDR1 MNHEY and CDR2 SVGAGI. The CDR3 loop is CAARSFGNEQFF. Here the CDR3 DNA reads TGTGCCGCTCGCTCTTTCGGCAATGAGCAGTTCTTC.

In its sample, this clonotype was seen many times. This rearrangement joins TRBV9 to TRBJ1-2; no clear D gene. The CDR3 spans 14 residues. CDR1 SGDLS and CDR2 YYNGEE come from the germline V gene. V lost 0 bases and J 3 bases, leaving 9 bases between the germline ends. Here the CDR3 reads CASSVGHPYYGYTF. In nucleotides, the CDR3 is TGTGCCAGCAGCGTAGGACACCCTTACTATGGCTACACCTTC. The entire variable domain, with the rest obtained from reference TRBV9 and TRBJ1-2, is as follows: DSGVTQTPKHLITATGQRVTLRCSPRSGDLSVYWYQQSLDQGLQFLIQYYNGEERAKGNILERFSAQQFPDLHSELNLSSLELGDSALYFCASSVGHPYYGYTFGSGTRLTVV.

The table lists this clonotype with many counts. The chain recombines TRBV6-1 with TRBJ1-1; weak D call: TRBD1 (5 bases). The CDR3 length is 15 residues. In germline, CDR1 is MNHNS, CDR2 SASEGT. V lost 2 bases, J lost 0 bases, and 10 bases lay in between. The CDR3 sequence: CASSEHRSLNTEAFF. The CDR3 coding sequence is TGTGCCAGCAGTGAACACAGGAGCCTGAACACTGAAGCTTTCTTT.

This clonotype was seen only a few times. The CDR3 reads CASSATGATNEKLFF. CDR3 sequence (DNA): TGTGCCAGCAGCGCAACAGGGGCAACTAATGAAAAACTGTTTTTT. The chain employs TRBV9 and TRBJ1-4; the match to TRBD1 covers 7 bases. J lost 0 bases, V lost 3 bases, and 2 bases had no gene match. CDR3 length equals 15 residues. Germline V gene data show CDR1 as SGDLS and CDR2 as YYNGEE.

A note on this clonotype: Possible read error: a much larger clone is one base away. The V gene is TRBV18, the J gene TRBJ2-5; no definite D call. This CDR3 is built from 14 residues. Germline V gives CDR1 KGHSH, CDR2 LQKENI. The CDR3 DNA is TGTGCCAGCTCACCTGCGAGGAACCAAGAGACCCAGTGCTTC. Protein sequence: CASSPARNQETQCF.

There are a few counts of this clonotype. V usage is TRBV7-9 and J usage is TRBJ2-5; 7 bases align to TRBD1. CDR3 length: 13 residues. The junction had 2 bases not matched to a gene; V was cut back by 3 bases and J by 4 bases. Germline lookup yields CDR1 SEHNR and CDR2 FQNEAQ (reference sequence). CDR3 protein: CASSFTGVETQYF. The CDR3 DNA follows: TGTGCCAGCAGCTTTACAGGGGTAGAGACCCAGTACTTC.

A few counts support this clonotype. V is TRBV6-2 or TRBV6-3 and J is TRBJ1-1; D not certain. There are 13 residues in the CDR3. The germline CDR1 and CDR2 sequences are MNHEY and SVGEGT. V lost 3 bases and J lost 1, with 6 bases in between. As DNA, the CDR3 is TGTGCCAGCAGTTATCTCCAGAACACTGAAGCTTTCTTT. Its protein is CASSYLQNTEAFF.

The chain uses TRBV7-9 and TRBJ2-5; 9 bases fit TRBD2. CDR1 is SEHNR and CDR2 is FQNEAQ in the germline V gene (reference sequence). This CDR3 has 18 amino acids. Trimming at V came to 0 bases and at J to 4 bases, leaving 12 bases not matched to a gene. The CDR3 sequence is CASSLASVAGEWGETQYF. The CDR3 DNA is TGTGCCAGCAGCTTAGCGAGTGTAGCGGGAGAATGGGGAGAGACCCAGTACTTC.

This clonotype has ten or more counts. This chain connects TRBV3-1 to TRBJ2-1; the match to TRBD1 covers 7 bases. Germline V gene sequence: CDR1 LGHDT, CDR2 YNNKEL (reference sequence). The CDR3 spans 14 residues. V lost 6 bases, J lost 2 bases, and 4 bases stayed unmatched. The CDR3 protein is CASRNRGTYNEQFF. In nucleotides, the CDR3 is TGTGCCAGCAGGAACAGGGGAACCTACAATGAGCAGTTCTTC.

This clonotype appeared many times. This chain connects TRBV28 to TRBJ1-2, with TRBD1 as a possible D gene (5 bases). This CDR3 has 16 amino acids. CDR1 and CDR2 from the germline V gene are MDHEN and SYDVKM. V was trimmed by 5 bases and J by 7 bases, leaving 23 bases between them. The CDR3 DNA reads as TGTGCCAGCAGTATCGCAGGGTTTTCGGGGTTTAGTGGCTACACCTTC. Translating gives CASSIAGFSGFSGYTF.

This clonotype showed up many times. CDR3 amino acids: CASSDYLVRGTDTQYF. In DNA form, the CDR3 reads TGCGCCAGCAGTGATTATCTAGTCCGTGGGACAGATACGCAGTATTTT. The rearrangement links TRBV10-2 to TRBJ2-3; unclear D gene. Germline CDR1 and CDR2: WSHSY and SAAADI. CDR3 length: 16 amino acids. V lost 3 bases and J lost 3, with 16 bases in between.

This clonotype was detected ten times or more. V gene TRBV2 combines with J gene TRBJ2-2, with 7 bases aligning to TRBD1. The CDR3 length is 12 residues. The junction had 2 bases not matched to a gene; V was cut back by 6 bases and J by 7 bases. Germline V gene lookup returns CDR1 SNHLY and CDR2 FYNNEI. CDR3 region: CASSQGVGELFF. CDR3 nucleotides: TGTGCCAGCAGCCAGGGGGTCGGGGAGCTGTTTTTT.

This clonotype came up many times. This chain connects TRBV7-2 to TRBJ1-2; D gene unclear. The CDR3 spans 12 residues. Looked up from germline, CDR1 is SGHTA and CDR2 is FQGNSA. The ends were cut back, 5 bases at V and 2 bases at J, with 6 bases in the middle. The CDR3, as DNA: TGTGCCAGCAGCCGATCGAACTATGGCTACACCTTC. Protein product: CASSRSNYGYTF.

This clonotype has a count of ten or more. V usage is TRBV20-1 and J usage is TRBJ2-3; 8 positions match TRBD1. Germline assignment: CDR1 DFQATT and CDR2 SNEGSKA (reference sequence). CDR3 length: 13 residues. J was trimmed by 4 bases and V by 2 bases; bases with no gene match: 2. CDR3 sequence reads: CSARRTGPDTQYF. The CDR3 DNA is TGCAGTGCTAGAAGGACAGGGCCAGATACGCAGTATTTT.

The chain combines TRBV5-1 with TRBJ1-4; a possible D gene is TRBD1 (6 bases). Germline assignment: CDR1 SGHRS and CDR2 YFSETQ. This CDR3 spans 15 amino acids. Trimming stripped 3 bases from V and 8 bases from J, with 17 bases between. The CDR3 here is CASSSGGGALEKLFF. The DNA for the CDR3 is TGCGCCAGCAGCTCTGGAGGGGGGGCGCTGGAAAAACTGTTTTTT.

This clonotype was detected only a few times. This rearrangement joins TRBV6-4 to TRBJ2-1; D is uncertain. The CDR3 extends over 12 amino acids. V gave up 2 bases and J gave up 4 bases, with 3 bases separating them. CDR1 is MRHNA and CDR2 is SNTAGT in the germline V gene. CDR3 loop: CASSDGYNEQFF. The CDR3, as DNA: TGTGCCAGCAGTGACGGGTACAATGAGCAGTTCTTC.

This clonotype was seen ten or more times. The rearrangement links TRBV28 to TRBJ1-1; D is uncertain. The germline gives CDR1 MDHEN, CDR2 SYDVKM. The V end was cut by 6 bases, the J end by 4 bases, with 6 bases between. The CDR3 extends over 11 amino acids. CDR3 DNA: TGTGCCAGCAGAGAGAGCACTGAAGCTTTCTTT. Its protein product is CASRESTEAFF.